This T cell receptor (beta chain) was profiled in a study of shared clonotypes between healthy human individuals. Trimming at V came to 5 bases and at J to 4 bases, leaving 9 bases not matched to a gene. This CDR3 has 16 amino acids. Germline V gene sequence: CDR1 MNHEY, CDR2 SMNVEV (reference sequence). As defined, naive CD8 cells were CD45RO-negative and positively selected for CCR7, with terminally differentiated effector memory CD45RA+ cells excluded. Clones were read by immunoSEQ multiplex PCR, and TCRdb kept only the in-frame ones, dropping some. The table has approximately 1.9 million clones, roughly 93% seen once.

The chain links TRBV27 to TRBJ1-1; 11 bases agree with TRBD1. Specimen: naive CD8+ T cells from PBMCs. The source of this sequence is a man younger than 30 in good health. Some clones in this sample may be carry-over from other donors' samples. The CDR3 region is CASSEPGQGGFTEAFF. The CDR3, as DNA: TGTGCCAGCAGTGAACCGGGACAGGGGGGGTTCACTGAAGCTTTCTTT.